The 22 T cell receptor beta chains presented below share a single source sample, sequenced in a study of blood T cell repertoires in COVID-19. Assay: immunoSEQ multiplex PCR; the TCRdb copy retains only in-frame clones and omits some. This sample has 210,000 or so clones, with around four fifths found just once. The material sequenced was PBMCs or T cells enriched from blood (not recorded which). The source is a woman between 50 and 59 years old who had been exposed to COVID-19.

This clone has a handful of counts. The chain uses TRBV7-2 and TRBJ2-1, with 8 bases fitting TRBD1. With 3 bases clipped from V and 10 bases from J, the junction kept 8 bases outside the gene matches. This CDR3 is built from 14 residues. The germline CDR1 and CDR2 sequences are SGHTA and FQGNSA. The CDR3 DNA follows: TGTGCCAGCAGCTTTAGGACAGGGCATAGAGAGCAGTTCTTC. Protein: CASSFRTGHREQFF.

The V and J genes are TRBV6-5 and TRBJ2-1; TRBD1 matches 7 bases. CDR3 length: 13 amino acids. J was trimmed by 9 bases and V by 8 bases; bases with no gene match: 10. Germline V gene data show CDR1 as MNHEY and CDR2 as SVGAGI. Here the CDR3 reads CASGQVRLGEQFF. CDR3 nucleotide sequence: TGTGCCAGCGGACAGGTACGCTTGGGTGAGCAGTTCTTC.

The V and J genes are TRBV7-9 and TRBJ1-2, with 11 bases that match TRBD1. There are 14 residues in the CDR3. CDR1 SEHNR and CDR2 FQNEAQ come from the germline V gene (reference sequence). Trimming cost V 4 bases and J 4 bases; bases outside gene matches: 2. CDR3 coding DNA: TGTGCCAGCAGCTCAGGGACAGGGGGCTATGGCTACACCTTC. Translation: CASSSGTGGYGYTF. Full variable domain (missing parts from reference TRBV7-9 and TRBJ1-2): DTGVSQNPRHKITKRGQNVTFRCDPISEHNRLYWYRQTLGQGPEFLTYFQNEAQLEKSRLLSDRFSAERPKGSFSTLEIQRTEQGDSAMYLCASSSGTGGYGYTFGSGTRLTVV.

The V and J genes are TRBV10-2 and TRBJ1-2, with D unclear. CDR3 length: 14 residues. Germline V gives CDR1 WSHSY, CDR2 SAAADI. The V and J ends lost 7 bases and 4 bases respectively, with 16 bases between them. For the CDR3, the DNA is TGCGCCAGCACGGATCGGCGGGGTGTCTATGGCTACACCTTC. Amino acid sequence: CASTDRRGVYGYTF.

The chain has TRBV30 and TRBJ2-6; D unresolved. The CDR3 has 14 amino acids. V was clipped by 4 bases and J by 1 base, with 8 bases between them. Per the germline V gene, CDR1 is GTSNPN and CDR2 is SVGIG (reference sequence). CDR3 in DNA: TGTGCCTGGAAATCCGTTTCTGGGGCCAACGTCCTGACTTTC. This sequence encodes CAWKSVSGANVLTF.

The V call is TRBV11-1, the J call TRBJ2-1; D unresolved. The V gene lost 6 bases and the J gene lost 10 bases, with 13 bases spanning the gap. The CDR3 is made up of 12 amino acids. Germline V lookup: CDR1 SGHAT, CDR2 FQDESV (reference sequence). The chain's CDR3 is CASRISTHEQFF. The CDR3 bases are TGTGCCAGCAGAATATCGACTCACGAGCAGTTCTTC. Together with reference TRBV11-1 and TRBJ2-1, the CDR3 gives the full variable domain: EAEVAQSPRYKITEKSQAVAFWCDPISGHATLYWYRQILGQGPELLVQFQDESVVDDSQLPKDRFSAERLKGVDSTLKIQPAELGDSAMYLCASRISTHEQFFGPGTRLTVL.

The chain has TRBV10-1 and TRBJ2-3; 9 bases align to TRBD2. The V segment lost 3 bases and the J segment 2 bases; nucleotides outside the gene matches: 6. Looked up from germline, CDR1 is WNHNN and CDR2 is SYGVQD (reference sequence). This CDR3 has 16 amino acids. The CDR3 loop reads CASSENPSGATDTQYF. In DNA form, the CDR3 reads TGCGCCAGCAGTGAAAATCCTAGCGGGGCCACAGATACGCAGTATTTT.

The CDR3 nucleotides read TGTGCCACCCTGGGAAGCGGGCCTCGCACAGATACGCAGTATTTT. Translating gives CATLGSGPRTDTQYF. V is TRBV10-3 and J is TRBJ2-3; D possibly corresponds to TRBD2 (6 bases). Trimming removed 10 bases at V and 1 base at J, with 18 bases between. The CDR3 extends over 15 amino acids. CDR1 and CDR2 from the germline V gene are ENHRY and SYGVKD.

The chain combines TRBV19 with TRBJ1-4; the D is unclear. CDR3 length: 14 amino acids. The germline V gene encodes CDR1 LNHDA and CDR2 SQIVND (reference sequence). The V and J ends lost 1 base and 5 bases respectively, with 8 bases between them. The CDR3 is CASSIGRKNEKLFF. DNA for the CDR3: TGTGCCAGTAGTATAGGCAGGAAGAATGAAAAACTGTTTTTT.

This rearrangement joins TRBV12-5 to TRBJ1-5, with a tentative D call TRBD1 (5 bases). This CDR3 has 19 residues. Deletions cut 4 bases from V and 7 bases from J, with 29 bases between. From germline, CDR1 is LGHNT and CDR2 FRNRAP. CDR3 residues: CASGSHPTVWEGIGQPQHF. The CDR3 coding sequence is TGTGCTAGTGGTTCCCACCCGACAGTCTGGGAAGGGATCGGCCAGCCCCAGCATTTT. The full variable domain, its missing parts supplied by reference TRBV12-5 and TRBJ1-5, is DARVTQTPRHKVTEMGQEVTMRCQPILGHNTVFWYRQTMMQGLELLAYFRNRAPLDDSGMPKDRFSAEMPDATLATLKIQPSEPRDSAVYFCASGSHPTVWEGIGQPQHFGDGTRLSIL.

The V and J genes are TRBV28 and TRBJ1-2; the D is unclear. The CDR3 length is 13 residues. V was cut by 6 bases and J by 6 bases, with 14 bases left in between. CDR1 MDHEN and CDR2 SYDVKM come from the germline V gene. The CDR3 nucleotides read TGTGCCAGCAGATCCGGGGTAATTGATGGCTACACCTTC. Translated, it gives CASRSGVIDGYTF.

This clone was seen at least ten times. Other DNA sequences of this sample code for an identical CDR3. This chain joins TRBV29-1 and TRBJ1-2; D gene ambiguous. Trimming stripped 6 bases from V and 3 bases from J, with 8 bases between. Germline CDR1 SQVTM, CDR2 ANQGSEA. The CDR3 runs 11 residues. The CDR3: CSVLEDYGYTF. As DNA, the CDR3 is TGCAGCGTGCTCGAGGACTATGGCTACACCTTC.

The chain joins TRBV15 to TRBJ1-6, with D hard to call. The germline gives CDR1 LNHNV, CDR2 YYDKDF (reference sequence). Trimming removed 3 bases from V and 5 bases from J, with 14 bases in between. The CDR3 is 16 amino acids. CDR3 residues: CATSRGLLPDNSPLHF. The CDR3 DNA reads TGTGCCACCAGCAGGGGCCTGTTGCCCGATAATTCACCCCTCCACTTT.

The rearrangement links TRBV5-1 to TRBJ2-5; unclear D gene. This CDR3 region has 14 residues. CDR1 SGHRS and CDR2 YFSETQ come from the germline V gene. The germline V and J ends were trimmed by 0 bases and 0 bases, with 6 bases remaining between them. DNA of the CDR3: TGCGCCAGCAGCTTGGCAAGCAACCAAGAGACCCAGTACTTC. Its protein product is CASSLASNQETQYF.

The chain joins TRBV12-3 or TRBV12-4 to TRBJ1-3, with 8 nucleotides matching TRBD1. The length of the CDR3 is 13 residues. With 7 bases clipped from V and 3 bases from J, the junction kept 2 bases outside the gene matches. The DNA of the CDR3 is TGTGCCAGCAACGACAGGGGTGGAAACACCATATATTTT. It yields the protein CASNDRGGNTIYF.

The V gene is TRBV3-1 (or the pseudogene TRBV3-2), the J gene TRBJ1-1; 7 bases fit TRBD1. The CDR3 has 13 residues. Trimming removed 4 bases from V and 7 bases from J; junction bases left unmatched: 6. Germline V gene sequence: CDR1 LGHDT, CDR2 YNNKEL (reference sequence). The CDR3 protein is CASSRGTAYEAFF. The CDR3 nucleotides are TGTGCCAGCAGCCGGGGGACAGCCTATGAAGCTTTCTTT.

This clone was picked up one time. The V call is TRBV6-5, the J call TRBJ1-2; D might be TRBD1 (5 bases). Germline CDR1 reads MNHEY; CDR2 reads SVGAGI. The CDR3 sequence is 16 residues long. V was clipped by 4 bases and J by 4 bases, with 19 bases between them. The CDR3 loop is CASSSPKQGGVYGYTF. The DNA for the CDR3 is TGTGCCAGCAGTTCCCCAAAACAAGGAGGGGTCTATGGCTACACCTTC.

Points on this clone: Germline and junction disagree at one end, which may indicate a read error. Additional DNA sequences in this sample encode the identical CDR3. The chain carries TRBV2 and TRBJ1-6; D call uncertain. CDR3 length: 13 amino acids. Germline V gene data show CDR1 as SNHLY and CDR2 as FYNNEI. This chain's CDR3 is CASSSRQSSPLHF. The DNA for the CDR3 is TGTGCCAGCAGCTCCAGACAATCTTCACCTCTCCACTTT.

DNA of the CDR3: TGTGCCAGCAGTTTGGGGCAGGGCATCACTGAAGCTTTCTTT. Protein: CASSLGQGITEAFF. The chain uses TRBV28 and TRBJ1-1; TRBD1 is a possible D gene (5 bases). The CDR3 loop spans 14 amino acids. Germline V CDR1 and CDR2: MDHEN, SYDVKM. The germline V and J ends were trimmed by 3 bases and 4 bases, with 12 bases remaining between them.

The V and J genes are TRBV11-2 and TRBJ2-7; D is unresolved. The CDR3 consists of 12 residues. Germline assignment: CDR1 SGHAT and CDR2 FQNNGV. V lost 2 bases to trimming and J lost 7 bases, with 9 bases between them. This CDR3 reads CASSLNRREQYF. The CDR3 DNA reads as TGTGCCAGCAGCTTAAACAGAAGGGAGCAGTACTTC.

The chain combines TRBV5-4 with TRBJ1-2, with D perhaps TRBD1 (6 bases). Trimming took off 3 bases at V and 3 bases at J, with 15 bases between the two ends. The CDR3 spans 15 residues. In germline, CDR1 is SGHNT, CDR2 YYREEE (reference sequence). This chain's CDR3 is CASSSMDSVDYGYTF. CDR3 nucleotides: TGTGCCAGCAGCTCAATGGACAGTGTCGACTATGGCTACACCTTC.

This chain joins TRBV12-3 or TRBV12-4 and TRBJ2-7, with unresolved D. The CDR3 is 12 amino acids. Trimming removed 6 bases from V and 5 bases from J, with 11 bases in between. CDR3 bases: TGTGCCAGCAGCCCCCGCGGCGACGAGCAGTACTTC. The encoded protein is CASSPRGDEQYF.